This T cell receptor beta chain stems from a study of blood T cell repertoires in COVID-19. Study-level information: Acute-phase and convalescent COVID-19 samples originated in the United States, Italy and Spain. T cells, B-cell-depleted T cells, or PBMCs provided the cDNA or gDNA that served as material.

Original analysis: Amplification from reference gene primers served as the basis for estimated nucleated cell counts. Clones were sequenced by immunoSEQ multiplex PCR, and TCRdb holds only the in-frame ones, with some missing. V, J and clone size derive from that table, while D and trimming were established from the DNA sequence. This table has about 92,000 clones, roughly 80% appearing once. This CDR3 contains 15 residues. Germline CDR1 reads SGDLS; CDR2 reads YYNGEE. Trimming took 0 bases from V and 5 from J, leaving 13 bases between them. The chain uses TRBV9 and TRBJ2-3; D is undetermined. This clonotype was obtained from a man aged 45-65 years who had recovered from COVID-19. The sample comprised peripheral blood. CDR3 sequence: CASSVVFEFGDTQYF. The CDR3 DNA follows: TGTGCCAGCAGCGTAGTATTCGAGTTTGGAGATACGCAGTATTTT. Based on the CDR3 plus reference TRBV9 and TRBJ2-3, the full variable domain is DSGVTQTPKHLITATGQRVTLRCSPRSGDLSVYWYQQSLDQGLQFLIQYYNGEERAKGNILERFSAQQFPDLHSELNLSSLELGDSALYFCASSVVFEFGDTQYFGPGTRLTVL.